This paragraph covers one TCR beta chain sequence. The source of the sample is a study of blood T cell repertoires in COVID-19. Repertoires were generated with immunoSEQ multiplex PCR, while TCRdb's copy carries only in-frame clones and drops some. The sample records about 220,000 clones, approximately 90% being singletons. This CDR3 contains 17 residues. Trimming left V 0 bases short and J 0 bases short, with 10 bases between. Germline CDR1 and CDR2: SGHKS and YYEKEE (reference sequence). The TCR originated in a man in his forties or fifties with acute or convalescent COVID-19. The sequencing input was peripheral blood. This chain joins TRBV5-5 and TRBJ1-6; unclear D gene. For the CDR3, the DNA is TGTGCCAGCAGCTTGGATTGGGAGAGCTCCTATAATTCACCCCTCCACTTT. This gives the protein CASSLDWESSYNSPLHF. Looking up the rest from reference TRBV5-5 and TRBJ1-6 gives the full variable domain: DAGVTQSPTHLIKTRGQQVTLRCSPISGHKSVSWYQQVLGQGPQFIFQYYEKEERGRGNFPDRFSARQFPNYSSELNVNALLLGDSALYLCASSLDWESSYNSPLHFGNGTRLTVT.